The 10 T cell receptor beta chains below all came from one sample that was sequenced in a study of cytomegalovirus exposure and HLA in healthy donors. Primers included in the PCR were 60 Vbeta and 13 Jbeta primers. The assay was immunoSEQ multiplex PCR, and TCRdb's table has in-frame clones only and misses some. The data contain some 170,000 clones, 82% of them singletons. Sequencing used PBMCs. Receptors originate from a girl aged 10 to 17 in good health and CMV-seropositive.

The V and J genes are TRBV5-1 and TRBJ1-1; D unresolved. The germline CDR1 and CDR2 sequences are SGHRS and YFSETQ. The V end was cut by 5 bases, the J end by 4 bases, with 9 bases between. The CDR3 extends over 12 amino acids. CDR3 in DNA: TGCGCCAGCAGTCGTGGAGGCACTGAAGCTTTCTTT. As protein: CASSRGGTEAFF.

The rearrangement uses TRBV6-1 and TRBJ2-7; D gene unclear. This CDR3 spans 14 amino acids. Germline V gene sequence: CDR1 MNHNS, CDR2 SASEGT. V was trimmed by 4 bases and J by 1 base, leaving 11 bases between them. The CDR3 sequence is CASSALASSYEQYF. CDR3 coding DNA: TGTGCCAGCAGTGCCCTCGCCAGTTCCTACGAGCAGTACTTC.

The chain couples TRBV30 to TRBJ2-7; D is ambiguous. Germline V gives CDR1 GTSNPN, CDR2 SVGIG (reference sequence). Trimming removed 5 bases at V and 2 bases at J, with 13 bases between. The CDR3 is 13 residues long. CDR3 protein: CAWDVGFPYEQYF. In DNA form, the CDR3 reads TGTGCCTGGGACGTCGGGTTCCCCTACGAGCAGTACTTC.

This chain uses TRBV28 with TRBJ2-4; D not certain. Germline CDR1 MDHEN, CDR2 SYDVKM. Trimming shortened V by 6 bases and J by 0 bases, and 15 bases separated the two germline ends. This CDR3 is built from 16 residues. The CDR3 protein is CASRQTRSLAKNIQYF. The CDR3 bases are TGTGCCAGCAGGCAGACTCGGAGCTTAGCCAAAAACATTCAGTACTTC.

The chain employs TRBV7-8 and TRBJ2-7, with 7 bases that match TRBD2. Germline trimming cut 1 base from V and 2 bases from J; bases unmatched to any gene: 5. Germline V gene data show CDR1 as SGHVS and CDR2 as FQNEAQ. The CDR3 has 15 amino acids. CDR3 loop: CASSLGLAVTYEQYF. Written as DNA, the CDR3 is TGTGCCAGCAGCTTAGGACTAGCAGTTACCTACGAGCAGTACTTC.

The chain joins TRBV10-3 to TRBJ1-2; 8 bases are shared with TRBD1. The J segment lost 7 bases and the V segment lost 2 bases, leaving 3 bases of the junction unmatched. Germline V gives CDR1 ENHRY, CDR2 SYGVKD. The CDR3 totals 13 residues. CDR3 in amino acids: CAISESQGAGYTF. Here the CDR3 DNA reads TGTGCCATCAGTGAGAGCCAGGGGGCTGGCTACACCTTC.

The gene calls are TRBV15 and TRBJ1-3; the D is unclear. CDR3 size: 14 residues. V was cut by 0 bases and J by 4 bases, with 7 bases left in between. From germline, CDR1 is LNHNV and CDR2 YYDKDF (reference sequence). The CDR3 loop reads CATSRESSGNTIYF. As DNA, the CDR3 is TGTGCCACCAGCAGAGAGTCTTCCGGAAACACCATATATTTT.

The V call is TRBV2, the J call TRBJ2-7; 8 bases fit TRBD1. The germline gives CDR1 SNHLY, CDR2 FYNNEI. V shed 7 bases and J 3 bases; nucleotides not matched to a gene: 8. The CDR3 is 14 amino acids. The CDR3: CASTPGQDLYEQYF. For the CDR3, the DNA is TGTGCCAGCACCCCGGGACAGGATCTCTACGAGCAGTACTTC.

The chain carries TRBV19 and TRBJ1-1; D gene ambiguous. CDR3 length equals 12 residues. Trimming stripped 3 bases from V and 6 bases from J, with 8 bases between. Germline CDR1 is LNHDA and CDR2 is SQIVND (reference sequence). The CDR3, as DNA: TGTGCCAGTAGTATGGAGGGTCCTGAAGCTTTCTTT. This translates into CASSMEGPEAFF.

The genes are TRBV9 and TRBJ2-7; 10 nucleotides line up with TRBD2. This CDR3 is built from 16 residues. Trimming at V came to 7 bases and at J to 0 bases, leaving 10 bases not matched to a gene. Germline-derived CDR1 and CDR2 are SGDLS and YYNGEE. The CDR3 DNA follows: TGTGCCAGCTCGCGTCTAGCGGGGGCTAACTCCTACGAGCAGTACTTC. This codes for CASSRLAGANSYEQYF.